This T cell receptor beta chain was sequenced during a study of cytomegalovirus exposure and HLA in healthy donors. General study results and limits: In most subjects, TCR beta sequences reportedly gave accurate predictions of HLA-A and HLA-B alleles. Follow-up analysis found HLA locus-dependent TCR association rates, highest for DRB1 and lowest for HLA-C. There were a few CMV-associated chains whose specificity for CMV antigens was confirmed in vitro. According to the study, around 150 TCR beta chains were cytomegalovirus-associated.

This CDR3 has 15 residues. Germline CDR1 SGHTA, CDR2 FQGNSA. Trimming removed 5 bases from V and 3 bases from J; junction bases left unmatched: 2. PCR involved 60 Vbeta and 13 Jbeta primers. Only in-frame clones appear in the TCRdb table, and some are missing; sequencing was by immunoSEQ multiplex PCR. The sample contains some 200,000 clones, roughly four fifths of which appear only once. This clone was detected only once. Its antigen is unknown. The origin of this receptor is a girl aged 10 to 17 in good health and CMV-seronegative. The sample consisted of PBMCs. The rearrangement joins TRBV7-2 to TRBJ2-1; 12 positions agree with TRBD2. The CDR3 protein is CASSRTSGDYNEQFF. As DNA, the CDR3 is TGTGCCAGCAGCCGGACTAGCGGGGACTACAATGAGCAGTTCTTC.